The sequence of this T cell receptor (beta chain) was determined in a study of shared clonotypes between healthy human individuals. Repertoires were generated with immunoSEQ multiplex PCR, while TCRdb's copy carries only in-frame clones and drops some. Among under 1,100,000 clones listed, about 77% were seen once. Germline-derived CDR1 and CDR2 are SGHRS and YFSETQ. This CDR3 has 15 amino acids. The V gene lost 4 bases and the J gene lost 2 bases, with 12 bases spanning the gap. This clone was seen only a few times. The chain couples TRBV5-1 to TRBJ2-2; possible D gene TRBD1, 6 bases. This receptor was taken from a man aged 18 to 30 in good health. Sequenced sample: memory CD4+ T cells sorted from blood. Sample subset: CD45RA-negative fraction. The CDR3 protein is CASSRDNSNTGELFF. DNA for the CDR3: TGCGCCAGCAGCCGGGACAACTCCAACACCGGGGAGCTGTTTTTT.